The clone carrying this TCR beta chain was detected only a few times. Its specificity is unknown. TCRdb keeps only in-frame clones here, not all; method: immunoSEQ multiplex PCR. This sample yields roughly 48,000 clones, of which approximately 80% are seen a single time; around 16% belongs to the top ten. The germline gives CDR1 SGHRS, CDR2 YFSETQ. V dropped 6 bases and J dropped 4 bases, with 13 bases sitting between them. The length of the CDR3 is 13 residues. This entry comes from a study of T cells in localized non-small cell lung cancer. Study-wide findings and caveats: Heterogeneity cannot be ruled out, as sequencing used one tumor region only. Tumor showed lower T cell clonality than uninvolved adjacent lung, where it was highest. The study linked higher blood T cell density to longer overall survival. In adjacent lung, a median around 52 of the top 100 tumor clones were found.

This TCR was sampled from a man aged 35 to 69 with stage I squamous cell lung carcinoma. This chain joins TRBV5-1 and TRBJ1-1, with a tentative D call TRBD1 (6 bases). The sample consisted of peripheral blood, taken before any cancer treatment. The CDR3 nucleotides read TGCGCCAGCACCGCAGCACAGGGCACTGAAGCTTTCTTT. This gives the protein CASTAAQGTEAFF.